This T cell receptor (beta chain) is drawn from a study of graft-versus-host responses after intestinal transplantation (dated by TCRdb to the early 2020s). With regard to the full study: Recipients received multivisceral, liver-intestinal, or isolated intestinal transplants. All recipients received anti-thymocyte globulin induction followed by maintenance tacrolimus and steroids for around 3 years. After intestinal transplantation, graft-versus-host and host-versus-graft alloreactive T cell clones in the graft, circulation and bone marrow were tracked using bulk TCR-beta CDR3 sequencing. To identify alloreactive clones, pre-transplant mixed lymphocyte reaction products were sequenced and then compared with unstimulated pre-transplant donor and recipient T cells. Of the 20 to 30 intestinal transplant recipients enrolled in the cohort, one of whom was a retransplant, a few patients without pretransplant specimens were excluded. A peak of at least 4% donor T cells among recipient peripheral blood mononuclear cells was the definition used for donor T cell macrochimerism. Rather than going through the commercial service, samples from three later patients were sequenced in-house on an Illumina MiSeq and processed with MiXCR. Results and caveats for the whole study, not just this receptor: Peak levels of circulating GvH clones were associated with declines in HvG clones early after transplant. The relatively low number and heterogeneity of intestinal transplant patients limited the conclusions. GvH clones were found in recipient bone marrow, and some of the GvH clones appeared earlier in ileal mucosa or blood, which is consistent with an intestinal mucosal origin. In patients with donor T cell macrochimerism, the allografts had high GvH to HvG T cell clonal ratios.

The time point label on this specimen signifies: cells obtained before transplantation from donor or recipient. CD3+CD4+ and CD3+CD8+ populations were FACS-sorted from unstimulated pre-transplant donor and recipient cells taken from spleen or lymph nodes. Library generation was performed with the immunoSEQ multiplex PCR assay. For most patients, genomic DNA was isolated with the Qiagen DNeasy Blood and Tissue Kit and shipped frozen to Adaptive Biotechnologies for TCR sequencing. High-throughput TCR-beta CDR3 sequencing of genomic DNA from most patients was performed by Adaptive Biotechnologies. From the authors' description of their analysis: TCR sequencing data were retrieved from Adaptive's ImmunoSEQ software for around 19 patients, whereas a few other patients were processed with MiXCR and VDJtools. To correct CD4 versus CD8 sorting errors, sequences present in both subsets at a frequency ratio below 5:1 were removed. CDR3 nucleotide sequences shared between donor and recipient were removed because the origin of such sequences could not be assigned. At least 2-fold expansion over unstimulated cells and a minimum CFSE-low frequency of 0.002% (template counts) or 0.001% (read counts) were required for clones to be classified as alloreactive. Clones were considered mappable if detected in sequenced pre-transplant spleen, lymph node, or MLR CFSE-low populations of the donor or recipient. Cumulative frequency of alloreactive clones was calculated as a percentage of all sequences weighted by copy number. TCRdb limited this immuneACCESS table to in-frame rearrangements with V and J called. A share of clones is missing; checked studies link under half to unresolved V genes, and the rest is unexplained. V and J calls and clone size are as listed in that table; D and trimming were resolved from the DNA. The sample yields some 140,000 clones; just over 90% were counted once. The ten largest clones capture around 0.16% of the sample.

Including cysteine and phenylalanine, the CDR3 has 16 amino acids. Only the CDR3 part of the read is kept: 48 bases, read in frame from the first base. In the germline V gene, CDR1 corresponds to WSHSY and CDR2 to SAAADI. Regarding this clone: Its antigen is not yet known. One base away there is no much larger clone; base qualities are not given.

The starting material was unstimulated CD4+ T cells sorted from spleen or lymph node cells, obtained before intestinal transplant. This receptor chain uses TRBV10-2 and TRBJ2-5, with 11 middle bases fitting TRBD1. The end of the DNA is better explained by TRBJ2-7, so the J call may be wrong. The TCR comes from a human donor who received an intestinal transplant. CDR3 region: CASSNRDRGLLYEQYF. The DNA sequence follows: TGCGCCAGCAGCAACCGGGACAGGGGGTTACTCTACGAGCAGTACTTC.